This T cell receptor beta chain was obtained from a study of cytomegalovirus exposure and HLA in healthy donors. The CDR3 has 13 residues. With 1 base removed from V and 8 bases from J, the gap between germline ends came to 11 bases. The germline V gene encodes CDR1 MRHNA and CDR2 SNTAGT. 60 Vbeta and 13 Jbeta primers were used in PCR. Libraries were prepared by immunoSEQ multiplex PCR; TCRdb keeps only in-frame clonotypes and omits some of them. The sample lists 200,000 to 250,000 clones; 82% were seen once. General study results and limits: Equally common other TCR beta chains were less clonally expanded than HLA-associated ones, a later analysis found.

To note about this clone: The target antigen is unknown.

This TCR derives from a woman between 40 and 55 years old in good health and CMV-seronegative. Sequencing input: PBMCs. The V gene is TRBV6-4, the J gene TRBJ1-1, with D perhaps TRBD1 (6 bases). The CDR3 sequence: CASSDLGGGEAFF. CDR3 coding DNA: TGTGCCAGCAGTGACTTAGGGGGTGGGGAAGCTTTCTTT.